These T cell receptor beta chains were read from a single sample in a study of blood T cells in healthy people across ages. TCRdb analysed the 5' RACE reads with MiXCR anew, one entry per CDR3 protein. The sample shows about 800,000 distinct CDR3 sequences, just under 25% of them seen only once. Separately, the same data were catalogued under a study of T cells of mothers and their children.

Sequenced: blood. These TCRs come from a boy under 18 in good health. CDR3s include the opening cysteine and the closing phenylalanine or tryptophan. A D gene is named only where the DNA matches it firmly. Rows may omit the clone size; those that give it use once, few, many or a size class.

v_call: TRBV4-3; clone_size: few; d_call: .; j_call: TRBJ1-5; cdr3_aa: CASSQVADSPNQPQHF; cdr3_nt: TGCGCCAGCAGCCAAGTCGCGGACTCGCCCAATCAGCCCCAGCATTTT
v_call: TRBV6-5; clone_size: .; d_call: TRBD2; j_call: TRBJ2-3; cdr3_aa: CASSYTVAGDFIDTQYF; cdr3_nt: TGTGCCAGCAGTTACACGGTAGCGGGAGATTTTATAGATACGCAGTATTTT
v_call: TRBV28; clone_size: many; d_call: TRBD2; j_call: TRBJ2-7; cdr3_aa: CASSLLAGGTYEQYF; cdr3_nt: TGTGCCAGCAGTCTTCTAGCGGGAGGGACCTACGAGCAGTACTTC
v_call: TRBV4-3; clone_size: few; d_call: .; j_call: TRBJ2-7; cdr3_aa: CASSQAGFSYEQYF; cdr3_nt: TGCGCCAGCAGCCAGGCCGGATTCTCCTACGAGCAGTACTTC
v_call: TRBV10-2; clone_size: .; d_call: .; j_call: TRBJ2-2; cdr3_aa: CASSNTRSNTGELFF; cdr3_nt: TGCGCCAGCAGTAACACCAGATCGAACACCGGGGAGCTGTTTTTT
v_call: TRBV19; clone_size: .; d_call: TRBD2; j_call: TRBJ2-5; cdr3_aa: CASTLPGGETQYF; cdr3_nt: TGTGCCAGTACCCTACCGGGGGGAGAGACCCAGTACTTC
v_call: TRBV19; clone_size: .; d_call: .; j_call: TRBJ1-2; cdr3_aa: CASSPQGGGVHGYTF; cdr3_nt: TGTGCCAGTAGCCCACAAGGAGGGGGAGTCCATGGCTACACCTTC
v_call: TRBV4-3; clone_size: few; d_call: .; j_call: TRBJ1-2; cdr3_aa: CASSRTGRDYGYTF; cdr3_nt: TGCGCCAGCAGCCGCACGGGACGGGACTATGGCTACACCTTC
v_call: TRBV11-2; clone_size: .; d_call: .; j_call: TRBJ2-5; cdr3_aa: CASSMGMGAGQETQYF; cdr3_nt: TGTGCCAGCAGCATGGGGATGGGGGCTGGGCAAGAGACCCAGTACTTC
v_call: TRBV20-1; clone_size: .; d_call: TRBD2; j_call: TRBJ2-5; cdr3_aa: CSVMRGIFSGTFGETQYF; cdr3_nt: TGCAGTGTTATGAGGGGGATTTTTAGCGGGACATTTGGAGAGACCCAGTACTTC
v_call: TRBV29-1; clone_size: .; d_call: .; j_call: TRBJ2-3; cdr3_aa: CSVEDPAFPGHTDTQYF; cdr3_nt: TGCAGCGTTGAAGATCCCGCCTTCCCAGGGCACACAGATACGCAGTATTTT
v_call: TRBV5-4; clone_size: few; d_call: .; j_call: TRBJ2-5; cdr3_aa: CASRQSQTQETQYF; cdr3_nt: TGTGCCAGCAGACAAAGCCAGACTCAAGAGACCCAGTACTTC
v_call: TRBV12-3/TRBV12-4; clone_size: few; d_call: TRBD1; j_call: TRBJ2-7; cdr3_aa: CASSFILSWTGRGEQYF; cdr3_nt: TGTGCCAGCAGCTTTATACTAAGCTGGACAGGGCGTGGGGAGCAGTACTTC
v_call: TRBV21-1; clone_size: .; d_call: .; j_call: TRBJ2-7; cdr3_aa: CARRGVYEQYF; cdr3_nt: TGTGCCAGAAGGGGTGTCTACGAGCAGTACTTC
v_call: TRBV27; clone_size: many; d_call: .; j_call: TRBJ1-2; cdr3_aa: CASSSIRDTLNYGYTF; cdr3_nt: TGTGCCAGCAGTTCCATCCGGGACACCCTTAACTATGGCTACACCTTC
v_call: TRBV7-2; clone_size: .; d_call: TRBD2; j_call: TRBJ2-2; cdr3_aa: CASSRRSGGAVTGELFF; cdr3_nt: TGTGCCAGCAGTCGCCGTAGCGGGGGGGCAGTCACCGGGGAGCTGTTTTTT
v_call: TRBV5-1; clone_size: .; d_call: .; j_call: TRBJ2-2; cdr3_aa: CASSLARTRSTGELFF; cdr3_nt: TGCGCCAGCAGCTTGGCAAGGACACGGAGCACCGGGGAGCTGTTTTTT
v_call: TRBV2; clone_size: .; d_call: .; j_call: TRBJ2-7; cdr3_aa: CASSDPAGYEQYF; cdr3_nt: TGTGCCAGCAGTGACCCCGCTGGGTACGAGCAGTACTTC
v_call: TRBV28; clone_size: .; d_call: .; j_call: TRBJ2-5; cdr3_aa: CASSLETRYF; cdr3_nt: TGTGCCAGCAGTTTAGAGACCCGGTACTTC
v_call: TRBV12-3/TRBV12-4; clone_size: few; d_call: TRBD1; j_call: TRBJ1-2; cdr3_aa: CASSTGGTNYGYTF; cdr3_nt: TGTGCCAGCAGTACAGGGGGTACTAACTATGGCTACACCTTC
v_call: TRBV25-1; clone_size: few; d_call: .; j_call: TRBJ1-5; cdr3_aa: CASSGGGSNQPQHF; cdr3_nt: TGTGCCAGCAGTGGGGGAGGGAGCAATCAGCCCCAGCATTTT
v_call: TRBV28; clone_size: .; d_call: .; j_call: TRBJ1-2; cdr3_aa: CASTRQSGAYGYTF; cdr3_nt: TGTGCCAGCACCCGACAGTCAGGGGCATATGGCTACACCTTC
v_call: TRBV7-2; clone_size: .; d_call: TRBD2; j_call: TRBJ2-7; cdr3_aa: CASSPYTTSGYSYEQYF; cdr3_nt: TGTGCCAGCAGCCCCTACACAACTAGCGGGTACTCCTACGAGCAGTACTTC
v_call: TRBV7-9; clone_size: .; d_call: .; j_call: TRBJ2-5; cdr3_aa: CASSSSTTQYF; cdr3_nt: TGTGCCAGCAGCTCCTCCACGACCCAGTACTTC
v_call: TRBV9; clone_size: few; d_call: TRBD2; j_call: TRBJ2-2; cdr3_aa: CASSVDGRAATGELFF; cdr3_nt: TGTGCCAGCAGCGTAGACGGGAGGGCCGCAACCGGGGAGCTGTTTTTT
v_call: TRBV14; clone_size: .; d_call: .; j_call: TRBJ1-1; cdr3_aa: CASSPYSPVYTEAFF; cdr3_nt: TGTGCCAGCAGCCCCTACTCGCCAGTATACACTGAAGCTTTCTTT
v_call: TRBV29-1; clone_size: few; d_call: .; j_call: TRBJ2-6; cdr3_aa: CSVDGRSDSGANVLTF; cdr3_nt: TGCAGCGTTGATGGACGGAGTGACAGTGGAGCCAACGTCCTGACTTTC
v_call: TRBV4-2; clone_size: .; d_call: TRBD1; j_call: TRBJ2-7; cdr3_aa: CASSQEEGTGDYEQYF; cdr3_nt: TGTGCCAGCAGCCAAGAGGAAGGGACAGGGGACTACGAGCAGTACTTC
v_call: TRBV13; clone_size: few; d_call: TRBD2; j_call: TRBJ2-5; cdr3_aa: CASRSGVGETQYF; cdr3_nt: TGTGCCAGCAGGAGCGGGGTGGGAGAGACCCAGTACTTC
v_call: TRBV20-1; clone_size: .; d_call: TRBD1; j_call: TRBJ2-5; cdr3_aa: CSAQGQHPKGTQYF; cdr3_nt: TGCAGTGCTCAGGGACAGCATCCGAAGGGGACCCAGTACTTC
v_call: TRBV29-1; clone_size: .; d_call: .; j_call: TRBJ1-3; cdr3_aa: CSVDPGSGNTIYF; cdr3_nt: TGCAGCGTTGATCCGGGCTCTGGAAACACCATATATTTT
v_call: TRBV7-2; clone_size: .; d_call: .; j_call: TRBJ2-5; cdr3_aa: CASSPIIGWEQYF; cdr3_nt: TGTGCCAGCAGCCCAATTATAGGTTGGGAGCAGTACTTC
v_call: TRBV15; clone_size: few; d_call: TRBD1; j_call: TRBJ2-5; cdr3_aa: CATSSSPGPGGSGETQYF; cdr3_nt: TGTGCCACCAGCAGCTCCCCTGGCCCAGGGGGCTCTGGGGAGACCCAGTACTTC
v_call: TRBV29-1; clone_size: few; d_call: TRBD1; j_call: TRBJ2-7; cdr3_aa: CSAGQGTRAYEQYF; cdr3_nt: TGCAGCGCTGGACAGGGAACGAGGGCCTACGAGCAGTACTTC
v_call: TRBV4-1; clone_size: .; d_call: .; j_call: TRBJ2-5; cdr3_aa: CASSQFPQETQYF; cdr3_nt: TGCGCCAGCAGCCAATTTCCGCAAGAGACCCAGTACTTC
v_call: TRBV5-5; clone_size: .; d_call: .; j_call: TRBJ1-1; cdr3_aa: CASRPGDTEAFF; cdr3_nt: TGTGCCAGCAGACCGGGCGACACTGAAGCTTTCTTT
v_call: TRBV4-1; clone_size: few; d_call: .; j_call: TRBJ2-6; cdr3_aa: CASSQAVVGALSGANVLTF; cdr3_nt: TGCGCCAGCAGCCAAGCAGTCGTGGGGGCGCTATCTGGGGCCAACGTCCTGACTTTC
v_call: TRBV12-5; clone_size: few; d_call: .; j_call: TRBJ2-2; cdr3_aa: CASGLVLGGSTGELFF; cdr3_nt: TGTGCTAGTGGTTTGGTACTCGGGGGAAGCACCGGGGAGCTGTTTTTT
v_call: TRBV27; clone_size: .; d_call: TRBD1; j_call: TRBJ2-4; cdr3_aa: CASGQGAKNIQYF; cdr3_nt: TGTGCCAGCGGACAGGGGGCCAAAAACATTCAGTACTTC
v_call: TRBV20-1; clone_size: .; d_call: TRBD2; j_call: TRBJ2-5; cdr3_aa: CSAPTLGRGGETQYF; cdr3_nt: TGCAGTGCTCCAACCCTCGGGCGGGGGGGAGAGACCCAGTACTTC
v_call: TRBV7-2; clone_size: many; d_call: .; j_call: TRBJ2-3; cdr3_aa: CASSRVSGTPDTQYF; cdr3_nt: TGTGCCAGCAGCCGCGTAAGCGGGACACCAGATACGCAGTATTTT
v_call: TRBV12-3/TRBV12-4; clone_size: few; d_call: TRBD1; j_call: TRBJ2-3; cdr3_aa: CASTIDRGADTQYF; cdr3_nt: TGTGCCAGCACCATAGACAGGGGAGCAGATACGCAGTATTTT
v_call: TRBV10-3; clone_size: .; d_call: .; j_call: TRBJ2-7; cdr3_aa: CAIMSNEGYEQYF; cdr3_nt: TGTGCCATCATGTCGAACGAGGGTTACGAGCAGTACTTC
v_call: TRBV5-1; clone_size: .; d_call: .; j_call: TRBJ1-2; cdr3_aa: CASSPSRDVSYGYTF; cdr3_nt: TGCGCCAGCAGCCCTAGCCGGGACGTTTCGTATGGCTACACCTTC
v_call: TRBV12-3/TRBV12-4; clone_size: few; d_call: .; j_call: TRBJ1-4; cdr3_aa: CASSLPRSETNEKLFF; cdr3_nt: TGTGCCAGCAGTCTCCCACGCAGCGAAACTAATGAAAAACTGTTTTTT